One sample yielded the 8 T cell receptor beta chains listed below, sequenced in a study of shared clonotypes between healthy human individuals. Generated by immunoSEQ multiplex PCR, the TCRdb table keeps only in-frame clones and is missing some. The table includes roughly 720,000 clones, 90% detected once. Sequenced material: memory CD8+ T cells from PBMCs. Subset denoted: CD45RO+ cells pooled with CCR7-negative TemRA cells. The receptors derive from a man younger than 35 in good health. Some clones in this sample may be carry-over from other donors' samples.

Of note for this clone: Other DNA sequences in the sample encode the same CDR3. V is TRBV29-1 and J is TRBJ2-7; 8 nucleotides align to TRBD1. V gave up 4 bases and J gave up 6 bases; unmatched junction bases: 2. Per germline, CDR1 SQVTM and CDR2 ANQGSEA. CDR3 length: 11 residues. CDR3 in DNA: TGCAGCGTTGCAGGGGGCGGCGAGCAGTACTTC. Its protein product is CSVAGGGEQYF.

About this clone itself: Other DNA sequences in the sample encode the same CDR3. The chain uses TRBV19 and TRBJ2-1; perhaps TRBD2 as D (6 bases). CDR3 length: 13 amino acids. The V and J ends lost 3 bases and 8 bases respectively, with 11 bases between them. Per the germline V gene, CDR1 is LNHDA and CDR2 is SQIVND (reference sequence). In DNA, the CDR3 is TGTGCCAGTAGTATTGGTCGCGGGGATGAGCAGTTCTTC. Translated, it gives CASSIGRGDEQFF.

This rearrangement joins TRBV7-8 to TRBJ2-1, with 11 bases matching TRBD2. The CDR3 runs to 16 residues. J lost 0 bases, V lost 8 bases, and 6 bases had no gene match. Per germline, CDR1 SGHVS and CDR2 FQNEAQ. CDR3 in DNA: TGTGCCAGCCGACTAGCGGGATCGAGCTCCTACAATGAGCAGTTCTTC. This gives the protein CASRLAGSSSYNEQFF.

The sample holds one count of this clone. The chain recombines TRBV7-2 with TRBJ1-4, with a weak D call TRBD1 (6 bases). The CDR3 length is 16 residues. The ends were cut back, 1 base at V and 6 bases at J, with 15 bases in the middle. The germline V gene encodes CDR1 SGHTA and CDR2 FQGNSA. The DNA of the CDR3 is TGTGCCAGCAGCTTAGTCCCCGGGGGGGCCGATGAAAAACTGTTTTTT. This sequence encodes CASSLVPGGADEKLFF.

The chain links TRBV7-2 to TRBJ2-5, with TRBD1 matching over 8 bases. Losses at the gene ends were 5 bases for V and 2 bases for J; bases not matched to a gene: 4. The CDR3 totals 14 residues. In germline, CDR1 is SGHTA, CDR2 FQGNSA. The chain's CDR3 is CASSERTGQETQYF. CDR3 bases: TGTGCCAGCAGCGAAAGGACAGGGCAAGAGACCCAGTACTTC.

A single count supports this clone. The chain carries TRBV9 and TRBJ2-2; D unresolved. V was shortened by 3 bases and J by 7 bases, with 10 bases between the two germline ends. Germline V gene data show CDR1 as SGDLS and CDR2 as YYNGEE. The CDR3 consists of 13 residues. The DNA for the CDR3 is TGTGCCAGCAGCGCTTCTAAGGGCGGGGAGCTGTTTTTT. Translating gives CASSASKGGELFF.

This chain connects TRBV27 to TRBJ2-1; D remains unclear. The CDR3 is 16 amino acids. The ends were cut back, 4 bases at V and 0 bases at J, with 13 bases in the middle. The V gene's germline CDR1 is MNHEY and CDR2 SMNVEV (reference sequence). Written as DNA, the CDR3 is TGTGCCAGCAGTTCCATTTTGGGTAGCTCCTACAATGAGCAGTTCTTC. Amino acid sequence: CASSSILGSSYNEQFF.

This clone was seen more than once but under ten times. The chain employs TRBV5-4 and TRBJ1-2, with TRBD1 matching 7 bases. Germline CDR1 is SGHNT and CDR2 is YYREEE (reference sequence). The CDR3 has 13 amino acids. V shed 4 bases and J 5 bases; nucleotides not matched to a gene: 5. The CDR3 nucleotides are TGTGCCAGCAGCGTAGGGACAGAATATGGCTACACCTTC. This encodes CASSVGTEYGYTF.